The 32 T cell receptor beta chains below were found in one sample sequenced in a study of cytomegalovirus exposure and HLA in healthy donors. Primers for the PCR totalled 60 Vbeta and 13 Jbeta. Measured with immunoSEQ multiplex PCR; TCRdb has only the in-frame clones, and not every one. The data contain 150,000 or so clones, approximately 88% of them singletons. The sequenced material came from PBMCs. These TCRs come from a man aged 30 to 39 in good health and CMV-seronegative.

The CDR3 loop reads CASSEADGTGDQPQHF. CDR3 in DNA: TGTGCCAGCAGTGAAGCAGATGGGACAGGGGATCAGCCCCAGCATTTT. The chain has TRBV6-1 and TRBJ1-5; TRBD1 aligns across 10 bases. This CDR3 spans 16 amino acids. V lost 0 bases, J lost 5 bases, and 4 bases stayed unmatched. Germline CDR1 and CDR2: MNHNS and SASEGT.

The sample holds a few counts of this clone. This rearrangement joins TRBV4-3 to TRBJ2-1, with D tentatively TRBD1 (6 bases). The V gene lost 2 bases and the J gene lost 9 bases, with 17 bases spanning the gap. Germline values: CDR1 LGHNA, CDR2 YSLEER. The CDR3 length is 15 residues. CDR3 loop: CASSQLDGGHGEQFF. Written as DNA, the CDR3 is TGCGCCAGCAGCCAATTAGATGGGGGACATGGTGAGCAGTTCTTC.

This clone was found a few times. The rearrangement links TRBV19 to TRBJ2-2; weak D call: TRBD1 (7 bases). The V end lost 5 bases, the J end lost 2 bases, and 18 bases lay between the germline ends. The CDR3 is 17 residues long. Germline CDR1 is LNHDA and CDR2 is SQIVND (reference sequence). The CDR3 nucleotides read TGTGCCAGTAGTCCCCCGGGCAGGGGGGTTAACACCGGGGAGCTGTTTTTT. Its translation: CASSPPGRGVNTGELFF.

The V and J genes are TRBV6-5 and TRBJ1-1; D is uncertain. CDR1 and CDR2 from the germline V gene are MNHEY and SVGAGI. Deletions cut 7 bases from V and 7 bases from J, with 19 bases between. This CDR3 has 14 residues. DNA of the CDR3: TGTGCCAGCACGGATGATAGGTTCGGGAGTGAAGCTTTCTTT. This encodes CASTDDRFGSEAFF.

CDR3 nucleotides: TGTGCCAGTAGTATTCAGGGGCCGGCCTACAATGAGCAGTTCTTC. Protein product: CASSIQGPAYNEQFF. The chain recombines TRBV19 with TRBJ2-1; D may be TRBD1 (6 bases). The germline CDR1 and CDR2 sequences are LNHDA and SQIVND (reference sequence). This CDR3 comprises 15 residues. Trimming left V 3 bases short and J 2 bases short, with 11 bases between.

The rearrangement joins TRBV7-9 to TRBJ2-7; TRBD1 aligns across 7 bases. The CDR3 runs 16 residues. The junction had 7 bases not matched to a gene; V was cut back by 0 bases and J by 2 bases. Per the germline V gene, CDR1 is SEHNR and CDR2 is FQNEAQ (reference sequence). CDR3 amino acids: CASSLAPPGTAYEQYF. DNA of the CDR3: TGTGCCAGCAGCTTAGCCCCACCCGGGACAGCCTACGAGCAGTACTTC.

The chain joins TRBV27 to TRBJ2-7; maybe TRBD1 (6 bases). The CDR3 has 14 amino acids. From germline, CDR1 is MNHEY and CDR2 SMNVEV (reference sequence). Trimming shortened V by 2 bases and J by 4 bases, and 12 bases separated the two germline ends. CDR3 sequence (DNA): TGTGCCAGCAGTTTAGGTTTAAGGGGGTACGAGCAGTACTTC. It specifies CASSLGLRGYEQYF.

This chain connects TRBV28 to TRBJ2-1; D is uncertain. CDR3 length: 12 residues. CDR1 and CDR2 from the germline V gene are MDHEN and SYDVKM. V dropped 4 bases and J dropped 7 bases, with 8 bases sitting between them. CDR3 sequence (DNA): TGTGCCAGCAGTTATCAGAGGAATGAGCAGTTCTTC. It is translated as CASSYQRNEQFF.

The chain joins TRBV5-1 to TRBJ2-3; 8 nucleotides line up with TRBD1. The CDR3 has 17 residues. Per germline, CDR1 SGHRS and CDR2 YFSETQ. Germline trimming cut 4 bases from V and 2 bases from J; bases unmatched to any gene: 12. The CDR3 DNA sequence: TGCGCCAGCAGCGTGGGGACAGGCCCTTCTGACACAGATACGCAGTATTTT. Translating it yields CASSVGTGPSDTDTQYF.

V usage is TRBV2 and J usage is TRBJ2-2; 10 bases fit TRBD2. Germline CDR1 and CDR2: SNHLY and FYNNEI. The CDR3 sequence is 17 residues long. Trimming took 7 bases from V and 3 from J; bases not matched to a gene: 11. The CDR3 DNA follows: TGTGCCAGCACTAAAGAGGTACTAGCGGGGTACACCGGGGAGCTGTTTTTT. Protein product: CASTKEVLAGYTGELFF.

V usage is TRBV7-8 and J usage is TRBJ2-1, with 8 bases fitting TRBD2. Losses at the gene ends were 1 base for V and 2 bases for J; bases not matched to a gene: 4. CDR1 SGHVS and CDR2 FQNEAQ come from the germline V gene. CDR3 length: 16 residues. The CDR3 spells CASSLDGGGPYNEQFF. In DNA, the CDR3 is TGTGCCAGCAGCTTAGACGGCGGGGGGCCCTACAATGAGCAGTTCTTC.

The V call is TRBV27, the J call TRBJ2-1, with TRBD2 identical over 10 bases. Germline trimming cut 3 bases from V and 7 bases from J; bases unmatched to any gene: 6. Germline loops: CDR1 MNHEY, CDR2 SMNVEV (reference sequence). This CDR3 has 15 amino acids. CDR3 sequence reads: CASSFRTSGRNEQFF. In nucleotides, the CDR3 is TGTGCCAGCAGTTTCCGGACTAGCGGACGGAATGAGCAGTTCTTC.

The V call is TRBV28, the J call TRBJ2-7, with TRBD2 matching over 9 bases. This CDR3 contains 18 residues. V gave up 7 bases and J gave up 0 bases; unmatched junction bases: 16. The germline gives CDR1 MDHEN, CDR2 SYDVKM. CDR3 sequence (DNA): TGTGCCAGCATCCCAGGCGGTCAAGGTAGCGGGAGCTCCTACGAGCAGTACTTC. As protein: CASIPGGQGSGSSYEQYF. The full variable domain, completed using reference TRBV28 and TRBJ2-7, is DVKVTQSSRYLVKRTGEKVFLECVQDMDHENMFWYRQDPGLGLRLIYFSYDVKMKEKGDIPEGYSVSREKKERFSLILESASTNQTSMYLCASIPGGQGSGSSYEQYFGPGTRLTVT.

The V and J genes are TRBV6-5 and TRBJ2-7; D may be TRBD2 (6 bases). V gave up 6 bases and J gave up 2 bases, with 17 bases separating them. Germline V gives CDR1 MNHEY, CDR2 SVGAGI. The CDR3 covers 15 residues. The CDR3 bases are TGTGCCAGCAGAGCTTGGGACTTCTCTCCCTACGAGCAGTACTTC. Protein product: CASRAWDFSPYEQYF.

The V gene is TRBV11-2, the J gene TRBJ1-3; 8 bases match TRBD1. Germline V gene lookup returns CDR1 SGHAT and CDR2 FQNNGV. V lost 5 bases, J lost 0 bases, and 6 bases stayed unmatched. The CDR3 contains 16 residues. CDR3: CASSQPGQASGNTIYF. CDR3 DNA sequence: TGTGCCAGCAGCCAGCCGGGACAGGCCTCTGGAAACACCATATATTTT.

This clone has more than one count but fewer than ten. The chain uses TRBV5-1 and TRBJ1-1; TRBD1 aligns across 7 bases. The CDR3 is 15 residues long. Looked up from germline, CDR1 is SGHRS and CDR2 is YFSETQ. Trimming cost V 1 base and J 7 bases; bases outside gene matches: 10. CDR3 DNA: TGCGCCAGCAGCTTGTGGGGCCAAGCAGGGGGTGAAGCTTTCTTT. Its translation is CASSLWGQAGGEAFF.

The chain joins TRBV27 to TRBJ2-2; 8 bases agree with TRBD1. V dropped 5 bases and J dropped 6; count of bases not matched to a gene: 5. Germline V gene data show CDR1 as MNHEY and CDR2 as SMNVEV (reference sequence). This CDR3 is 14 amino acids long. The CDR3 nucleotides are TGTGCCAGCAGTCCGGACAGGGTCCCCGGGGAGCTGTTTTTT. This encodes CASSPDRVPGELFF.

The chain has TRBV9 and TRBJ2-3; D may be TRBD1 (5 bases). Germline V gene lookup returns CDR1 SGDLS and CDR2 YYNGEE. The CDR3 loop spans 16 amino acids. V lost 0 bases and J 2 bases, leaving 13 bases between the germline ends. The CDR3 loop reads CASSVVEGAYTDTQYF. Written as DNA, the CDR3 is TGTGCCAGCAGCGTAGTTGAAGGGGCTTACACAGATACGCAGTATTTT.

For the CDR3, the DNA is TGTGCCAGCAGCGGACTAGCGGGGATGACAGATACGCAGTATTTT. Translation: CASSGLAGMTDTQYF. J is TRBJ2-3 and V is TRBV2, with TRBD2 matching over 12 bases. Germline V lookup: CDR1 SNHLY, CDR2 FYNNEI. The CDR3 is 15 amino acids. The V gene end was trimmed by 6 bases and the J gene end by 3 bases; junction bases not matched to a gene: 4.

CDR3 in amino acids: CATSRGSEGLTGYEQYF. The CDR3 DNA reads TGTGCCACCAGCAGAGGATCTGAGGGTTTAACCGGCTACGAGCAGTACTTC. J is TRBJ2-7 and V is TRBV15, with D possibly TRBD2 on 5 matching bases. The CDR3 extends over 17 amino acids. Trimming left V 1 base short and J 3 bases short, with 19 bases between. CDR1 and CDR2 from the germline V gene are LNHNV and YYDKDF (reference sequence).

The V and J genes are TRBV5-1 and TRBJ2-3, with 8 bases fitting TRBD1. V shed 4 bases and J 10 bases; nucleotides not matched to a gene: 20. The CDR3 spans 17 residues. Germline CDR1 and CDR2: SGHRS and YFSETQ. The CDR3, as DNA: TGCGCCAGCAGCACTCCTCTGGCAGGACAGGGAGCGGATGCGCAGTATTTT. Protein product: CASSTPLAGQGADAQYF.

Details on this clone: This sample includes further DNA sequences coding for the same CDR3. The chain has TRBV2 and TRBJ2-2; TRBD2 matches at 7 bases. Losses at the gene ends were 6 bases for V and 1 base for J; bases not matched to a gene: 8. The germline CDR1 and CDR2 sequences are SNHLY and FYNNEI. CDR3 size: 16 residues. The DNA for the CDR3 is TGTGCCAGCAGGCTCAGGGCTAGCGGGAACACCGGGGAGCTGTTTTTT. It translates to CASRLRASGNTGELFF.

The chain employs TRBV15 and TRBJ2-7; possibly TRBD1 for D (7 bases). Germline values: CDR1 LNHNV, CDR2 YYDKDF (reference sequence). V lost 0 bases and J lost 2, with 14 bases in between. The CDR3 loop spans 16 amino acids. The CDR3 nucleotides read TGTGCCACCAGCAGAGAGCGGGACAGTTCCGCCTACGAGCAGTACTTC. It is translated as CATSRERDSSAYEQYF. Full variable domain (missing parts from reference TRBV15 and TRBJ2-7): DAMVIQNPRYQVTQFGKPVTLSCSQTLNHNVMYWYQQKSSQAPKLLFHYYDKDFNNEADTPDNFQSRRPNTSFCFLDIRSPGLGDTAMYLCATSRERDSSAYEQYFGPGTRLTVT.

The chain carries TRBV9 and TRBJ1-1; 11 bases are a match to TRBD1. CDR1 SGDLS and CDR2 YYNGEE come from the germline V gene. The CDR3 spans 14 residues. Trimming at V came to 4 bases and at J to 8 bases, leaving 7 bases not matched to a gene. CDR3 in amino acids: CASSTRTGGGEAFF. CDR3 bases: TGTGCCAGCAGCACCCGGACAGGGGGCGGGGAAGCTTTCTTT. The full variable domain, its missing parts supplied by reference TRBV9 and TRBJ1-1, is DSGVTQTPKHLITATGQRVTLRCSPRSGDLSVYWYQQSLDQGLQFLIQYYNGEERAKGNILERFSAQQFPDLHSELNLSSLELGDSALYFCASSTRTGGGEAFFGQGTRLTVV.

This chain connects TRBV10-2 to TRBJ2-3; TRBD1 is a possible D gene (6 bases). This CDR3 spans 16 amino acids. Trimming took off 6 bases at V and 4 bases at J, with 20 bases between the two ends. Germline V gene lookup returns CDR1 WSHSY and CDR2 SAAADI. The CDR3 DNA reads as TGCGCCAGCAGGATGCCTGGGCAGGGGAGCCCAGATACGCAGTATTTT. Encoded protein: CASRMPGQGSPDTQYF.

V gene TRBV19 combines with J gene TRBJ1-5, with unresolved D. This CDR3 is built from 13 residues. The germline CDR1 and CDR2 sequences are LNHDA and SQIVND (reference sequence). Between the trimmed V and J ends, which lost 4 bases and 5 bases, there was a span of 9 bases. The CDR3 nucleotides are TGTGCCAGTAGTAGGGCCATGTATCAGCCCCAGCATTTT. Its translation is CASSRAMYQPQHF.

The rearrangement links TRBV10-3 to TRBJ2-1, with D tentatively TRBD2 (6 bases). Looked up from germline, CDR1 is ENHRY and CDR2 is SYGVKD. The CDR3 sequence is 14 residues long. Trimming cost V 0 bases and J 9 bases, with 12 bases left between them. CDR3 amino acids: CAISESVGAGEQFF. The CDR3 DNA is TGTGCCATCAGTGAGTCGGTGGGAGCGGGTGAGCAGTTCTTC.

The chain uses TRBV11-2 and TRBJ2-4, with 9 bases aligning to TRBD1. The CDR3 is 16 amino acids. Germline-derived CDR1 and CDR2 are SGHAT and FQNNGV. Trimming at V came to 2 bases and at J to 3 bases, leaving 5 bases not matched to a gene. This chain's CDR3 is CASSLKRQGGKNIQYF. In DNA form, the CDR3 reads TGTGCCAGCAGCTTAAAGAGACAGGGGGGCAAAAACATTCAGTACTTC.

The gene calls are TRBV14 and TRBJ2-6; D ambiguous. This CDR3 comprises 15 residues. The germline V gene has CDR1 SGHDN and CDR2 FVKESK. V gave up 5 bases and J gave up 2 bases, with 10 bases separating them. In DNA form, the CDR3 reads TGTGCCAGCAGCTTCGAGCCCCCTGGGGCCAACGTCCTGACTTTC. It encodes CASSFEPPGANVLTF. The entire variable domain, with the rest obtained from reference TRBV14 and TRBJ2-6, is as follows: EAGVTQFPSHSVIEKGQTVTLRCDPISGHDNLYWYRRVMGKEIKFLLHFVKESKQDESGMPNNRFLAERTGGTYSTLKVQPAELEDSGVYFCASSFEPPGANVLTFGAGSRLTVL.

V gene TRBV27 combines with J gene TRBJ1-2; a possible D gene is TRBD1 (5 bases). The length of the CDR3 is 14 residues. Germline V CDR1 and CDR2: MNHEY, SMNVEV (reference sequence). Trimming stripped 3 bases from V and 4 bases from J, with 12 bases between. CDR3 in DNA: TGTGCCAGCAGTTTTACCGGGACTCTCTATGGCTACACCTTC. Translating it yields CASSFTGTLYGYTF.

This chain joins TRBV27 and TRBJ1-2; D possibly corresponds to TRBD1 (5 bases). The CDR3 spans 14 residues. Germline CDR1 MNHEY, CDR2 SMNVEV (reference sequence). Trimming stripped 3 bases from V and 3 bases from J, with 11 bases between. The CDR3 here is CASSFTSGYYGYTF. The CDR3 region has the DNA TGTGCCAGCAGTTTCACTTCAGGGTACTATGGCTACACCTTC.

V and J are TRBV7-2 and TRBJ2-2, with 8 bases lining up with TRBD2. V was clipped by 8 bases and J by 4 bases; unmatched bases: 18. The germline V gene has CDR1 SGHTA and CDR2 FQGNSA. The CDR3 totals 18 residues. CDR3 coding DNA: TGTGCCAGCGGCTACAGACCGGGACTAGGATTATCCACCGGGGAGCTGTTTTTT. Residues: CASGYRPGLGLSTGELFF.